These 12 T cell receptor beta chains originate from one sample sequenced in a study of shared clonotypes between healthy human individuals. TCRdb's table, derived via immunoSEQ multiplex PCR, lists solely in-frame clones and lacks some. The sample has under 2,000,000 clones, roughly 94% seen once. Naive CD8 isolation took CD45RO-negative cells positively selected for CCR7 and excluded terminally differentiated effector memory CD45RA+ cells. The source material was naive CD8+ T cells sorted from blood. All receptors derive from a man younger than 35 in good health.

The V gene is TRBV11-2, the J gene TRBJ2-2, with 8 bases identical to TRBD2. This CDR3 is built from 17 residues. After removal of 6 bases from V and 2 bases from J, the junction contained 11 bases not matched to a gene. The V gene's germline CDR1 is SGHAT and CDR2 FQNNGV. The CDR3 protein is CASSSPGLGINTGELFF. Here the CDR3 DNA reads TGTGCCAGCAGTTCCCCGGGACTAGGGATAAACACCGGGGAGCTGTTTTTT.

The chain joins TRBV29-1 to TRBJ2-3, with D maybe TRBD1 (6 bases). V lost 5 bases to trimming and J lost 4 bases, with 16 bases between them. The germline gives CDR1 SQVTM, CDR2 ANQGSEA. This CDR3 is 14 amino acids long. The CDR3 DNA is TGCAGCGTTAGCCGGGACATGAGCGCAGATACGCAGTATTTT. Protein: CSVSRDMSADTQYF.

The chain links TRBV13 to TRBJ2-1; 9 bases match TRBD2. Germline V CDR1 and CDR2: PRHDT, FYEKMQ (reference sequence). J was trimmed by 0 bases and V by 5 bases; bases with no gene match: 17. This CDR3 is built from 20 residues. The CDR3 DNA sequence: TGTGCCAGCAGCCCGAGGTCTAGCGGGACTCTGACAAACTCCTACAATGAGCAGTTCTTC. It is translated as CASSPRSSGTLTNSYNEQFF.

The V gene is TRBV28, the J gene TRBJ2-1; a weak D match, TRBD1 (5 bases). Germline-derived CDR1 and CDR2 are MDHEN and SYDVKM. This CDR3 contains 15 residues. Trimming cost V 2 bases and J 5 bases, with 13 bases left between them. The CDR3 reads CASSLGAVLNNEQFF. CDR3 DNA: TGTGCCAGCAGTTTAGGGGCGGTACTTAACAATGAGCAGTTCTTC. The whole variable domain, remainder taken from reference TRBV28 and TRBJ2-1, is DVKVTQSSRYLVKRTGEKVFLECVQDMDHENMFWYRQDPGLGLRLIYFSYDVKMKEKGDIPEGYSVSREKKERFSLILESASTNQTSMYLCASSLGAVLNNEQFFGPGTRLTVL.

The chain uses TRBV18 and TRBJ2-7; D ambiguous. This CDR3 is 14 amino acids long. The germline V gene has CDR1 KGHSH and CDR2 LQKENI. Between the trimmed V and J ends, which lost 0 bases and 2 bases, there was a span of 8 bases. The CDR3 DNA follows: TGTGCCAGCTCACCACCGGTGACTGCCTACGAGCAGTACTTC. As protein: CASSPPVTAYEQYF.

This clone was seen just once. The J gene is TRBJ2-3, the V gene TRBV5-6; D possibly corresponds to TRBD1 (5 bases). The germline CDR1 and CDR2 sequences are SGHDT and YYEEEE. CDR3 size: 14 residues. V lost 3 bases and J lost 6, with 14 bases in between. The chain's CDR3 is CASSWGDREDTQYF. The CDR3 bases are TGTGCCAGCAGCTGGGGTGACAGAGAGGATACGCAGTATTTT. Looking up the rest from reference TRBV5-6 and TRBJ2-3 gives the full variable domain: DAGVTQSPTHLIKTRGQQVTLRCSPKSGHDTVSWYQQALGQGPQFIFQYYEEEERQRGNFPDRFSGHQFPNYSSELNVNALLLGDSALYLCASSWGDREDTQYFGPGTRLTVL.

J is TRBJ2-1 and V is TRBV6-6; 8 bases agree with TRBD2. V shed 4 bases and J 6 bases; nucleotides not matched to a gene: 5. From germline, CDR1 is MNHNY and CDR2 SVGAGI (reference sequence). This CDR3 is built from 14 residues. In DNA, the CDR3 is TGTGCCAGCAGTTGGAGCGGGAGCGGCAATGAGCAGTTCTTC. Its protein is CASSWSGSGNEQFF.

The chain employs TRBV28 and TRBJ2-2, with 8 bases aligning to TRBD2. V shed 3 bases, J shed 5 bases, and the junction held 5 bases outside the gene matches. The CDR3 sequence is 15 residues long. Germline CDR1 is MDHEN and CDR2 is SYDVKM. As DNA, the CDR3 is TGTGCCAGCAGTTTGTTAGAGCGGGGGACCGGGGAGCTGTTTTTT. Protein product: CASSLLERGTGELFF.

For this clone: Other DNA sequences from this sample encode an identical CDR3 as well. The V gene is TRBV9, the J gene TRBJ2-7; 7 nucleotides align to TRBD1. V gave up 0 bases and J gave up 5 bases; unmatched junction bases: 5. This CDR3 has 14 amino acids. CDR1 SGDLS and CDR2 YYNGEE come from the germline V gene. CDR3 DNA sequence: TGTGCCAGCAGCGTAGGCCAGGGGGTTGACGAGCAGTACTTC. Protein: CASSVGQGVDEQYF.

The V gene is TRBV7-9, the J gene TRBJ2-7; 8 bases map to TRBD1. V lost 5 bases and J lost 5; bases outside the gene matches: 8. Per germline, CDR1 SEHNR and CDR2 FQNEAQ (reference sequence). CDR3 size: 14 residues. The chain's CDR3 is CASSLRTGKDEQYF. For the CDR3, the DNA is TGTGCCAGCAGCCTACGGACAGGGAAGGACGAGCAGTACTTC.

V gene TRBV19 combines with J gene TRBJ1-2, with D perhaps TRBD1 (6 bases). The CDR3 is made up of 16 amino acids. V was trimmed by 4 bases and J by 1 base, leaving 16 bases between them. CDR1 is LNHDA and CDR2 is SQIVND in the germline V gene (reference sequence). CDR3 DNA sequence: TGTGCCAGTAGTAACCGGGACACGTATATTAACTATGGCTACACCTTC. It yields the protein CASSNRDTYINYGYTF.

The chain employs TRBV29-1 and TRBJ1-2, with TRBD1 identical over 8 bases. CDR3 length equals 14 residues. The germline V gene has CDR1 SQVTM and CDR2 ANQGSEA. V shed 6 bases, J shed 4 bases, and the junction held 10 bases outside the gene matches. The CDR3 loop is CSVNDITGGYGYTF. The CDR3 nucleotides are TGCAGCGTCAATGACATTACAGGGGGCTATGGCTACACCTTC.